This TCR beta chain was found in a study of T cell responses to AZD1222 COVID-19 vaccine. The data were produced by immunoSEQ multiplex PCR, yet TCRdb's version contains in-frame clones alone and is incomplete. Here the sample spans about 59,000 clones, 84% being singletons. A remark on this clone: Its specificity is not known.

Study results and limitations: Repertoires in all cases were sampled only once the peak T cell response had passed. Along spike, vaccine-associated CD4 TCRs were found throughout, with dominance at 160-218 and 743-854. Baseline seropositives among AZD1222 recipients totaled only five to seven.

The material was peripheral blood, obtained on day 0 of AZD1222 vaccination. The receptor was isolated from an adult in good health.

This CDR3 reads CASSQGVTGELFF. As DNA, the CDR3 is TGCGCCAGCAGCCAAGGCGTCACCGGGGAGCTGTTTTTT. The gene calls are TRBV4-1 and TRBJ2-2; D gene unclear. Germline CDR1 reads MGHRA; CDR2 reads YSYEKL. This CDR3 has 13 amino acids. V was cut by 1 base and J by 4 bases, with 4 bases left in between.